This entry lists 32 T cell receptor beta chains sequenced from one sample in a study of T-cell memory formation after mild COVID-19. TCRdb processed the 5' RACE reads anew with MiXCR; each CDR3 protein has one entry. The sample shows over 400,000 distinct CDR3 sequences, under 25% of them seen only once. Specimen: PBMCs or a T cell subset sorted from them (not recorded which). The receptors were sampled from an adult woman who had mild COVID-19 (a few samples of this study predate the infection). Cell type and time point are not known.

The V call is TRBV30, the J call TRBJ1-5, with a weak D call TRBD1 (6 bases). Trimming cost V 2 bases and J 3 bases, with 8 bases left between them. Per germline, CDR1 GTSNPN and CDR2 SVGIG (reference sequence). CDR3 length: 13 amino acids. CDR3 sequence: CAWSHRDNQPQHF. The DNA for the CDR3 is TGTGCCTGGAGTCACAGGGACAATCAGCCCCAGCATTTT.

V and J are TRBV7-9 and TRBJ1-1; D is unclear. The CDR3 sequence is 13 residues long. Trimming shortened V by 5 bases and J by 4 bases, and 11 bases separated the two germline ends. CDR1 and CDR2 from the germline V gene are SEHNR and FQNEAQ (reference sequence). The CDR3 DNA reads TGTGCCAGCAGCCCTGGGGTGAGCACTGAAGCTTTCTTT. Its translation is CASSPGVSTEAFF.

V gene TRBV20-1 combines with J gene TRBJ2-1, with D perhaps matching TRBD1 (5 bases). The CDR3 is 16 amino acids. V dropped 0 bases and J dropped 1 base, with 13 bases sitting between them. The germline V gene encodes CDR1 DFQATT and CDR2 SNEGSKA (reference sequence). DNA of the CDR3: TGCAGTGCTAGAGATCCGTCAGGGCGGTCCTACAATGAGCAGTTCTTC. Translated, it gives CSARDPSGRSYNEQFF.

CDR3 coding DNA: TGTGCCAGCAGCTTGGCGGGCAGGTTGGCCGGGGAGCTGTTTTTT. It codes for CASSLAGRLAGELFF. This chain uses TRBV5-4 with TRBJ2-2; no reliable D call. The length of the CDR3 is 15 residues. CDR1 is SGHNT and CDR2 is YYREEE in the germline V gene (reference sequence). Trimming shortened V by 0 bases and J by 6 bases, and 12 bases separated the two germline ends.

CDR3 in amino acids: CASSLIGTGAEAFF. CDR3 bases: TGTGCCAGCAGCTTGATCGGGACAGGGGCTGAAGCTTTCTTT. The V call is TRBV7-3, the J call TRBJ1-1; TRBD1 matches 10 bases. The CDR3 is 14 amino acids. The junction had 4 bases not matched to a gene; V was cut back by 3 bases and J by 6 bases. Germline values: CDR1 SGHTA, CDR2 FQGTGA.

This chain joins TRBV24-1 and TRBJ2-7; D may be TRBD1 or TRBD2 (6 bases each). The length of the CDR3 is 15 residues. Germline CDR1 KGHDR, CDR2 SFDVKD. V lost 2 bases and J 3 bases, leaving 13 bases between the germline ends. CDR3 coding DNA: TGTGCCACCAGTGATTGGGTCGGGGGCCACTACGAGCAGTACTTC. Protein sequence: CATSDWVGGHYEQYF.

The chain employs TRBV9 and TRBJ2-1; possibly TRBD1 for D (6 bases). The CDR3 sequence is 16 residues long. Germline CDR1 is SGDLS and CDR2 is YYNGEE. V was cut by 3 bases and J by 4 bases, with 17 bases left in between. CDR3 sequence: CASSAHHGTRYNEQFF. CDR3 nucleotides: TGTGCCAGCAGCGCGCACCACGGGACACGATACAATGAGCAGTTCTTC. The full variable domain, with the rest looked up from reference TRBV9 and TRBJ2-1, is DSGVTQTPKHLITATGQRVTLRCSPRSGDLSVYWYQQSLDQGLQFLIQYYNGEERAKGNILERFSAQQFPDLHSELNLSSLELGDSALYFCASSAHHGTRYNEQFFGPGTRLTVL.

The sample holds a few counts of this clonotype. Written as DNA, the CDR3 is TGTGCCAGCAGCTTGGCAGGGGGCTCGAGCCAAGAGACCCAGTACTTC. This gives the protein CASSLAGGSSQETQYF. The chain uses TRBV7-9 and TRBJ2-5; 8 nucleotides agree with TRBD1. Germline CDR1 SEHNR, CDR2 FQNEAQ (reference sequence). The CDR3 extends over 16 amino acids. The V gene end was trimmed by 3 bases and the J gene end by 1 base; junction bases not matched to a gene: 7.

This clonotype was found a few times. This sequence joins TRBV12-3 or TRBV12-4 and TRBJ1-2, with D possibly matching TRBD1 (5 bases). V was trimmed by 2 bases and J by 4 bases, leaving 8 bases between them. CDR3 length: 13 residues. Written as DNA, the CDR3 is TGTGCCAGCAGTTTACAGACAGTCTATGGCTACACCTTC. Encoded protein: CASSLQTVYGYTF.

The table lists this clonotype with a few counts. The chain is built from TRBV12-3 or TRBV12-4 and TRBJ2-1; perhaps D is TRBD1 or TRBD2 (6 bases each). This CDR3 has 15 amino acids. The germline V and J ends were trimmed by 4 bases and 0 bases, with 10 bases remaining between them. CDR3 bases: TGTGCCAGCAGTTCGGGGGCCTACTCCTACAATGAGCAGTTCTTC. This translates into CASSSGAYSYNEQFF.

CDR3 coding DNA: TGTGCCAGCAGTCACACTCTAGCGGGGGGACTAGTGCGGGCCGGGGAGCTGTTTTTT. This translates into CASSHTLAGGLVRAGELFF. The J gene is TRBJ2-2, the V gene TRBV6-6, with 11 bases aligning to TRBD2. The CDR3 spans 19 residues. The ends lost 5 bases at V and 6 bases at J; junction bases unmatched: 17. Germline CDR1 and CDR2: MNHNY and SVGAGI (reference sequence).

The chain links TRBV5-1 to TRBJ2-7; maybe TRBD2 (5 bases). CDR1 and CDR2 (germline): SGHRS, YFSETQ. This CDR3 contains 13 residues. V lost 5 bases to trimming and J lost 4 bases, with 13 bases between them. The DNA of the CDR3 is TGCGCCAGCAGAATTCAGGAGGATTACGAGCAGTACTTC. Protein product: CASRIQEDYEQYF.

The gene calls are TRBV5-6 and TRBJ2-5; 10 nucleotides match TRBD2. CDR1 and CDR2 from the germline V gene are SGHDT and YYEEEE. The V and J ends lost 1 base and 4 bases, in that order; junction bases with no gene match: 4. This CDR3 spans 15 amino acids. The CDR3 DNA is TGTGCCAGCAGCTTGTCTCTAGCGGGAGTAGAGACCCAGTACTTC. It specifies CASSLSLAGVETQYF.

The chain combines TRBV20-1 with TRBJ2-3, with D hard to call. V lost 5 bases and J lost 0, with 9 bases in between. CDR1 and CDR2 from the germline V gene are DFQATT and SNEGSKA (reference sequence). The CDR3 has 13 residues. As DNA, the CDR3 is TGCAGTGCTCGGTACGGGAGCACAGATACGCAGTATTTT. Residues: CSARYGSTDTQYF.

The rearrangement joins TRBV4-3 to TRBJ2-3, with a tentative D call TRBD2 (6 bases). The V end was cut by 1 base, the J end by 2 bases, with 19 bases between. This CDR3 has 18 amino acids. The germline V gene has CDR1 LGHNA and CDR2 YSLEER. This chain's CDR3 is CASSQALGGTPHTDTQYF. The CDR3 DNA reads as TGCGCCAGCAGCCAAGCTCTGGGCGGGACTCCCCACACAGATACGCAGTATTTT.

This chain links TRBV12-3 or TRBV12-4 with TRBJ2-5; TRBD2 agrees at 12 bases. V shed 8 bases, J shed 5 bases, and the junction held 3 bases outside the gene matches. The CDR3 extends over 13 amino acids. The CDR3 DNA is TGTGCCAGCCGACTAGCGGGAGCTGAGACCCAGTACTTC. Protein product: CASRLAGAETQYF.

The V and J genes are TRBV15 and TRBJ2-7; D is perhaps TRBD2 (6 bases). This CDR3 contains 15 residues. The germline CDR1 and CDR2 sequences are LNHNV and YYDKDF (reference sequence). V lost 0 bases to trimming and J lost 0 bases, with 9 bases between them. The CDR3 nucleotides are TGTGCCACCAGCAGAGATCGGGGGTCCTCCTACGAGCAGTACTTC. It yields the protein CATSRDRGSSYEQYF.

This clonotype was seen more than once but under ten times. The chain's CDR3 is CASVREADTQYF. The CDR3 nucleotides are TGTGCCAGCGTCAGGGAGGCAGATACGCAGTATTTT. The chain couples TRBV2 to TRBJ2-3; D is possibly TRBD2 (6 bases). The CDR3 length is 12 residues. The germline V gene encodes CDR1 SNHLY and CDR2 FYNNEI. V was pared by 8 bases and J by 4 bases, with 10 bases between.

The V and J genes are TRBV5-4 and TRBJ1-2; a weak D match, TRBD1 (6 bases). In germline, CDR1 is SGHNT, CDR2 YYREEE (reference sequence). The CDR3 spans 14 residues. Trimming removed 0 bases from V and 3 bases from J, with 9 bases in between. The CDR3 is CASSLGGQHYGYTF. CDR3 DNA: TGTGCCAGCAGCTTGGGGGGGCAGCACTATGGCTACACCTTC.

The chain carries TRBV7-8 and TRBJ2-2; D might be TRBD2 (7 bases). This CDR3 region has 15 residues. With 3 bases removed from V and 8 bases from J, the gap between germline ends came to 16 bases. Germline CDR1 SGHVS, CDR2 FQNEAQ. The DNA of the CDR3 is TGTGCCAGCAGCTTGGCGGGGGCCTACCAGGGGGAGCTGTTTTTT. Protein sequence: CASSLAGAYQGELFF. Full variable domain (remainder filled in from reference TRBV7-8 and TRBJ2-2): GAGVSQSPRYKVAKRGQDVALRCDPISGHVSLFWYQQALGQGPEFLTYFQNEAQLDKSGLPSDRFFAERPEGSVSTLKIQRTQQEDSAVYLCASSLAGAYQGELFFGEGSRLTVL.

A few counts support this clonotype. The chain has TRBV4-2 and TRBJ1-4; TRBD1 agrees at 8 bases. The CDR3 loop spans 16 amino acids. V trimming: 4 bases; J trimming: 6 bases; junction bases outside the gene matches: 10. CDR1 is LGHNA and CDR2 is YNFKEQ in the germline V gene. The CDR3: CASSRTQGAFDEKLFF. Written as DNA, the CDR3 is TGTGCCAGCAGCCGGACTCAGGGGGCGTTTGATGAAAAACTGTTTTTT.

V gene TRBV5-6 combines with J gene TRBJ2-7, with D perhaps TRBD1 or TRBD2 (5 bases each). V shed 4 bases and J shed 0 bases, with 14 bases lying between them. Germline V gene lookup returns CDR1 SGHDT and CDR2 YYEEEE. This CDR3 is 15 amino acids long. The CDR3 here is CASSRRDRSSYEQYF. The CDR3 region has the DNA TGTGCCAGCAGCCGCCGGGACCGAAGCTCCTACGAGCAGTACTTC. Variable domain in full (rest from reference TRBV5-6 and TRBJ2-7): DAGVTQSPTHLIKTRGQQVTLRCSPKSGHDTVSWYQQALGQGPQFIFQYYEEEERQRGNFPDRFSGHQFPNYSSELNVNALLLGDSALYLCASSRRDRSSYEQYFGPGTRLTVT.

The chain couples TRBV18 to TRBJ2-6, with unresolved D. Germline loops: CDR1 KGHSH, CDR2 LQKENI. V lost 3 bases and J lost 0, with 12 bases in between. The CDR3 loop spans 17 amino acids. Here the CDR3 reads CASSPSGRVSGANVLTF. In DNA form, the CDR3 reads TGTGCCAGCTCACCCTCGGGCAGAGTCTCTGGGGCCAACGTCCTGACTTTC.

J is TRBJ1-4 and V is TRBV12-3 or TRBV12-4; TRBD1 matches at 9 bases. Trimming took 5 bases from V and 5 from J; bases not matched to a gene: 9. The CDR3 extends over 16 amino acids. The CDR3 sequence is CASSPTGGTGNEKLFF. The DNA for the CDR3 is TGTGCCAGCAGTCCCACGGGTGGGACAGGGAATGAAAAACTGTTTTTT.

This clonotype was recorded at least ten times. V gene TRBV12-3 or TRBV12-4 combines with J gene TRBJ2-1, with TRBD1 matching 9 bases. V shed 3 bases and J 4 bases; nucleotides not matched to a gene: 1. This CDR3 is 14 amino acids long. The CDR3 protein is CASSFGQGYNEQFF. The CDR3 bases are TGTGCCAGCAGTTTCGGACAGGGGTACAATGAGCAGTTCTTC.

The rearrangement joins TRBV5-1 to TRBJ2-1, with 11 bases fitting TRBD2. CDR3 size: 17 residues. Trimming cost V 2 bases and J 6 bases; bases outside gene matches: 10. From germline, CDR1 is SGHRS and CDR2 YFSETQ. The CDR3 is CASSFGSGRAPGNEQFF. CDR3 coding DNA: TGCGCCAGCAGCTTCGGTAGCGGGAGGGCCCCCGGCAATGAGCAGTTCTTC.

The rearrangement links TRBV29-1 to TRBJ2-5; 7 bases are a match to TRBD1. The CDR3 extends over 16 amino acids. J lost 1 base, V lost 8 bases, and 16 bases had no gene match. Germline V gives CDR1 SQVTM, CDR2 ANQGSEA. CDR3 nucleotides: TGCAGCCCGTGCCCGGCCACAGGGGTGGCCCAAGAGACCCAGTACTTC. Translation gives CSPCPATGVAQETQYF.

V and J are TRBV9 and TRBJ1-1; D gene ambiguous. Trimming removed 2 bases from V and 1 base from J, with 9 bases in between. The CDR3 loop spans 14 amino acids. Per germline, CDR1 SGDLS and CDR2 YYNGEE. Written as DNA, the CDR3 is TGTGCCAGCAGCGTCGTGGAGTCGAACACTGAAGCTTTCTTT. Translation: CASSVVESNTEAFF.

The chain employs TRBV4-2 and TRBJ2-7; D is ambiguous. The germline gives CDR1 LGHNA, CDR2 YNFKEQ. V gave up 4 bases and J gave up 0 bases, with 10 bases separating them. CDR3 length: 14 residues. The CDR3 sequence is CASSPWAASYEQYF. The CDR3 nucleotides read TGTGCCAGCAGCCCCTGGGCGGCCTCCTACGAGCAGTACTTC.

The gene calls are TRBV4-3 and TRBJ2-1, with 9 bases matching TRBD1. V dropped 4 bases and J dropped 0; count of bases not matched to a gene: 13. The CDR3 covers 19 residues. Germline loops: CDR1 LGHNA, CDR2 YSLEER. This CDR3 is CASSRAGQGLLSSYNEQFF. The CDR3 DNA reads as TGCGCCAGCAGCCGAGCGGGACAGGGTCTCTTAAGCTCCTACAATGAGCAGTTCTTC.

This chain joins TRBV29-1 and TRBJ2-6; D uncertain. CDR3 length: 15 amino acids. Trimming took off 2 bases at V and 1 base at J, with 9 bases between the two ends. The germline CDR1 and CDR2 sequences are SQVTM and ANQGSEA. Here the CDR3 reads CSVEFPRSGANVLTF. The CDR3 nucleotides are TGCAGCGTTGAATTCCCGAGATCTGGGGCCAACGTCCTGACTTTC.

V gene TRBV6-5 combines with J gene TRBJ1-2; 9 positions match TRBD1. Germline V gene lookup returns CDR1 MNHEY and CDR2 SVGAGI. This CDR3 is 17 amino acids long. Unmatched junction bases numbered 14, after V lost 5 bases and J lost 4 bases. The DNA for the CDR3 is TGTGCCAGCAGTGCATGGGACAGGGCACCTCTAGGCTATGGCTACACCTTC. As protein: CASSAWDRAPLGYGYTF.